The next 4 T cell receptor beta chains were all read from a single sample in a study of identical twins. TCRdb ran MiXCR on the 5' RACE reads and lists one entry per CDR3 protein. The data show over 600,000 distinct CDR3 sequences, less than 25% seen once. This sample was also put to use in a study of T cells expressing NK-cell markers.

Material: PBMCs. The receptors were gathered from a woman under 30 in good health.

This clonotype was picked up a small number of times. The V and J genes are TRBV9 and TRBJ1-2, with a possible D match to TRBD1 (5 bases). Per the germline V gene, CDR1 is SGDLS and CDR2 is YYNGEE. The CDR3 has 13 residues. V was shortened by 3 bases and J by 2 bases, with 8 bases between the two germline ends. CDR3 bases: TGTGCCAGCAGCGAGGGACGGAACTATGGCTACACCTTC. The encoded protein is CASSEGRNYGYTF.

The rearrangement links TRBV7-3 to TRBJ2-2; possible D gene TRBD2, 5 bases. V shed 5 bases and J shed 1 base, with 11 bases lying between them. The CDR3 spans 15 residues. The germline V gene encodes CDR1 SGHTA and CDR2 FQGTGA. CDR3 coding DNA: TGTGCCAGCAGCAACCTTCGGGGGAACACCGGGGAGCTGTTTTTT. Protein product: CASSNLRGNTGELFF. Based on the CDR3 plus reference TRBV7-3 and TRBJ2-2, the full variable domain is GAGVSQTPSNKVTEKGKYVELRCDPISGHTALYWYRQSLGQGPEFLIYFQGTGAADDSGLPNDRFFAVRPEGSVSTLKIQRTERGDSAVYLCASSNLRGNTGELFFGEGSRLTVL.

This chain links TRBV30 with TRBJ2-7; 7 bases map to TRBD1. CDR3 length: 17 residues. Trimming cost V 0 bases and J 0 bases; bases outside gene matches: 11. The germline V gene encodes CDR1 GTSNPN and CDR2 SVGIG (reference sequence). The CDR3 region is CAWSVYPGQGDSYEQYF. In nucleotides, the CDR3 is TGTGCCTGGAGTGTATATCCAGGGCAGGGGGACTCCTACGAGCAGTACTTC. The full variable domain, in which reference TRBV30 and TRBJ2-7 provide the parts outside the CDR3, is SQTIHQWPATLVQPVGSPLSLECTVEGTSNPNLYWYRQAAGRGLQLLFYSVGIGQISSEVPQNLSASRPQDRQFILSSKKLLLSDSGFYLCAWSVYPGQGDSYEQYFGPGTRLTVT.

This clonotype was detected a few times. V usage is TRBV12-3 or TRBV12-4 and J usage is TRBJ2-3; D might be TRBD1 or TRBD2, each matching 6 bases. Trimming stripped 2 bases from V and 5 bases from J, with 20 bases between. This CDR3 contains 17 residues. For the CDR3, the DNA is TGTGCCAGCAGTTTAAGGGGCCCGGGGGCCGGGGAAGATACGCAGTATTTT. This codes for CASSLRGPGAGEDTQYF.